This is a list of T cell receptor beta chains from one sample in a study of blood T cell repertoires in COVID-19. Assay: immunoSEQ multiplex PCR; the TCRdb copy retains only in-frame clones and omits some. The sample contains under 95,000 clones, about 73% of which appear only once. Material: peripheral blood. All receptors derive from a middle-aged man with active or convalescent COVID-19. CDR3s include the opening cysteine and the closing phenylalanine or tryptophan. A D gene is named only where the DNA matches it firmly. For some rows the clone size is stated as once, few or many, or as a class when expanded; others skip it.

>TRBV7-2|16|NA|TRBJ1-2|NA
CASSLVQGAMNYGYTF
TGTGCCAGCAGCTTAGTCCAAGGAGCGATGAACTATGGCTACACCTTC
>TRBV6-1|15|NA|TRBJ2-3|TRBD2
CASSSHTSGTDTQYF
TGTGCCAGCAGTTCTCATACTAGCGGCACAGATACGCAGTATTTT
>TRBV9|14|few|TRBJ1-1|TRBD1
CASSATGGNTEAFF
TGTGCCAGCAGCGCGACAGGGGGAAACACTGAAGCTTTCTTT
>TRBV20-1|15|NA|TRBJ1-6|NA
CSASPAGRVWSPLHF
TGCAGTGCTAGTCCCGCCGGCAGGGTCTGGTCACCCCTCCACTTT
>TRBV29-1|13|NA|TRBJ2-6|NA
CSVASSGANVLTF
TGCAGCGTTGCCAGCTCTGGGGCCAACGTCCTGACTTTC
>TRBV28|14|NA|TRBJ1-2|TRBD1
CASSRTGRSGGYTF
TGTGCCAGCAGTCGGACAGGGAGGTCGGGTGGCTACACCTTC
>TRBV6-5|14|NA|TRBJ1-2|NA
CASSYLPLQVGYTF
TGTGCCAGCAGTTACCTACCCCTGCAGGTTGGCTACACCTTC
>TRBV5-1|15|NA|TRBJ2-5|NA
CASSLSGGRQETQYF
TGCGCCAGCAGCTTGTCCGGGGGGCGGCAAGAGACCCAGTACTTC
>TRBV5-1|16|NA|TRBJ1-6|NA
CASVSLTGRHNSPLHF
TGCGCCAGCGTTTCCCTGACTGGGAGGCATAATTCACCCCTCCACTTT
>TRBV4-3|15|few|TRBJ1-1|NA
CASSQDDRPSTEAFF
TGCGCCAGCAGCCAAGATGACAGGCCCTCCACTGAAGCTTTCTTT
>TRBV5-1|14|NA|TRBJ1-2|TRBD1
CASSPDRGLNGYTF
TGCGCCAGCAGCCCGGACAGGGGGCTGAATGGCTACACCTTC
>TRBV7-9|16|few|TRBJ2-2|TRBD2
CASSLGSGGRTGELFF
TGTGCCAGCAGCTTGGGTAGCGGGGGCCGCACCGGGGAGCTGTTTTTT
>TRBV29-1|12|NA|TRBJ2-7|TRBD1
CSSTGGTGEQYF
TGCAGCTCGACAGGGGGTACAGGCGAGCAGTACTTC
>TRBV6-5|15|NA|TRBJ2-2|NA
CASASPQLTTGELFF
TGTGCCAGCGCTAGTCCGCAACTCACCACCGGGGAGCTGTTTTTT
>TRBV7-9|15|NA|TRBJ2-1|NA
CASSLATGFGNEQFF
TGTGCCAGCAGCTTAGCAACAGGGTTTGGGAATGAGCAGTTCTTC
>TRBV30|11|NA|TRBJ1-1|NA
CAWRHNTEAFF
TGTGCCTGGAGACACAACACTGAAGCTTTCTTT
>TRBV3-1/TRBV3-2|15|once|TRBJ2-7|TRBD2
CASSQDGAGVDEQYF
TGTGCCAGCAGCCAAGATGGAGCGGGGGTCGACGAGCAGTACTTC
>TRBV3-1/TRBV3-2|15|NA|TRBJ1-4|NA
CASSPPGLSNEKLFF
TGTGCCAGCAGCCCTCCCGGGTTATCTAATGAAAAACTGTTTTTT
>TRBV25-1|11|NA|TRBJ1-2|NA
CASSEAYGYTF
TGTGCCAGCAGTGAGGCTTATGGCTACACCTTC
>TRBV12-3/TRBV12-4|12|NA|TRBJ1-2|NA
CASSPGQYGYTF
TGTGCCAGCAGCCCCGGACAGTATGGCTACACCTTC
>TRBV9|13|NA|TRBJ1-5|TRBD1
CASSRQGDQPQHF
TGTGCCAGCAGTCGACAGGGGGATCAGCCCCAGCATTTT
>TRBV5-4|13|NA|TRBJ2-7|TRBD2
CASSFGGGYEQYF
TGTGCCAGCAGCTTTGGGGGGGGATACGAGCAGTACTTC
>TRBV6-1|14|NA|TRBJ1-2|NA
CASSEWGRAYGYTF
TGTGCCAGCAGTGAATGGGGCCGGGCCTATGGCTACACCTTC
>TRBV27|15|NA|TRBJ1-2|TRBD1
CASSLYYQGVGGYTF
TGTGCCAGCAGTTTATACTACCAGGGGGTTGGGGGCTACACCTTC
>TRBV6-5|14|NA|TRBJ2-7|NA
CASSLEGRSHEQYF
TGTGCCAGCAGTTTGGAAGGGAGGAGCCACGAGCAGTACTTC
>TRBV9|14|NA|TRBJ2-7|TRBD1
CASSPRDRGNEQYF
TGTGCCAGCAGCCCAAGGGACAGGGGAAACGAGCAGTACTTC
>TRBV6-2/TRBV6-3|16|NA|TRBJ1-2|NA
CASSSQSLSGIYGYTF
TGTGCCAGCAGTTCTCAGAGCCTCTCAGGGATCTATGGCTACACCTTC
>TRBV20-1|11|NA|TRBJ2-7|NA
CSARLGAQQYF
TGCAGTGCTAGATTAGGGGCTCAGCAGTACTTC
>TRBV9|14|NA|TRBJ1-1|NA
CASSGSTGNTEAFF
TGTGCCAGCAGCGGGTCCACAGGGAACACTGAAGCTTTCTTT
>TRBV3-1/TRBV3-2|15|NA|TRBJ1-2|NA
CASSPSNRVGYGYTF
TGTGCCAGCAGCCCTTCTAACAGGGTTGGGTATGGCTACACCTTC
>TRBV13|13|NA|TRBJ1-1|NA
CASSLRQYTEAFF
TGTGCCAGCAGCTTACGACAGTACACTGAAGCTTTCTTT
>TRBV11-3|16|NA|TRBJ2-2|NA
CASSLVGSTNTGELFF
TGTGCCAGCAGCTTAGTGGGCAGTACGAACACCGGGGAGCTGTTTTTT
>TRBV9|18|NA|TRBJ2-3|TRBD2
CASSGTSGGAGETDTQYF
TGTGCCAGCAGCGGAACTAGCGGGGGGGCCGGTGAGACAGATACGCAGTATTTT